Following are 21 T cell receptor beta chains from one sample sequenced in a study of blood T cell repertoires in COVID-19. Generated by immunoSEQ multiplex PCR, the TCRdb table keeps only in-frame clones and is missing some. The sample holds fewer than 700,000 clones, approximately 88% seen once. The sequencing input was peripheral blood. The receptors were sampled from a woman in her forties or fifties with COVID-19, enrolled during active disease.

This clone is a singleton in its sample. The chain is built from TRBV27 and TRBJ2-5; D remains ambiguous. V lost 6 bases, J lost 5 bases, and 19 bases lay in between. Germline V gene lookup returns CDR1 MNHEY and CDR2 SMNVEV (reference sequence). The CDR3 consists of 15 residues. This CDR3 reads CASSPPDTKAETQYF. For the CDR3, the DNA is TGTGCCAGCAGCCCCCCCGACACAAAGGCGGAGACCCAGTACTTC.

J is TRBJ2-1 and V is TRBV29-1; TRBD2 might be the D (7 bases). Trimming took 4 bases from V and 4 from J, leaving 14 bases between them. The CDR3 is 14 amino acids. Per the germline V gene, CDR1 is SQVTM and CDR2 is ANQGSEA. The chain's CDR3 is CSVGRGGPYNEQFF. In DNA, the CDR3 is TGCAGCGTTGGGAGGGGGGGCCCGTACAATGAGCAGTTCTTC.

The chain employs TRBV9 and TRBJ2-3, with 7 bases lining up with TRBD2. CDR1 and CDR2 from the germline V gene are SGDLS and YYNGEE. CDR3 length equals 16 residues. J lost 0 bases, V lost 2 bases, and 6 bases had no gene match. The CDR3 loop reads CASSVFGAGSTDTQYF. In DNA form, the CDR3 reads TGTGCCAGCAGCGTGTTTGGAGCGGGAAGCACAGATACGCAGTATTTT. The entire variable domain, with the rest obtained from reference TRBV9 and TRBJ2-3, is as follows: DSGVTQTPKHLITATGQRVTLRCSPRSGDLSVYWYQQSLDQGLQFLIQYYNGEERAKGNILERFSAQQFPDLHSELNLSSLELGDSALYFCASSVFGAGSTDTQYFGPGTRLTVL.

The CDR3 sequence is CASSPAAGGLDEKLFF. The CDR3 region has the DNA TGTGCCAGCAGCCCGGCTGCCGGGGGGCTGGACGAAAAACTGTTTTTT. The chain couples TRBV7-9 to TRBJ1-4, with a weak D call TRBD1 (6 bases). CDR3 length equals 16 residues. Trimming stripped 5 bases from V and 8 bases from J, with 21 bases between. CDR1 and CDR2 (germline): SEHNR, FQNEAQ (reference sequence).

This chain links TRBV6-5 with TRBJ2-2; D may be TRBD2 (5 bases). This CDR3 is built from 15 residues. V lost 6 bases and J 4 bases, leaving 15 bases between the germline ends. Germline V lookup: CDR1 MNHEY, CDR2 SVGAGI. CDR3 bases: TGTGCCAGCAGGACTACAACTGTAGGCACCGGGGAGCTGTTTTTT. This translates into CASRTTTVGTGELFF.

The chain couples TRBV2 to TRBJ2-5; D is undetermined. The germline CDR1 and CDR2 sequences are SNHLY and FYNNEI. The CDR3 extends over 11 amino acids. V was cut by 5 bases and J by 3 bases, with 4 bases left in between. CDR3 amino acids: CASSPKETQYF. The DNA of the CDR3 is TGTGCCAGCAGTCCTAAAGAGACCCAGTACTTC.

This clone was picked up one time. This rearrangement joins TRBV4-2 to TRBJ1-4; 7 nucleotides line up with TRBD1. The CDR3 sequence is 16 residues long. Losses at the gene ends were 6 bases for V and 2 bases for J; bases not matched to a gene: 9. Germline V CDR1 and CDR2: LGHNA, YNFKEQ. The CDR3 DNA follows: TGTGCCAGCAGTCCACAACAGGGGAGGACTAATGAAAAACTGTTTTTT. Translating it yields CASSPQQGRTNEKLFF.

J is TRBJ1-1 and V is TRBV6-5; D unclear. The germline V gene has CDR1 MNHEY and CDR2 SVGAGI. CDR3 length: 11 amino acids. V dropped 8 bases and J dropped 5 bases, with 9 bases sitting between them. The chain's CDR3 is CASPGGTEAFF. DNA of the CDR3: TGTGCCAGCCCGGGTGGAACTGAAGCTTTCTTT.

The V and J genes are TRBV6-1 and TRBJ1-2, with D uncertain. The CDR3 is 13 amino acids. The V gene lost 0 bases and the J gene lost 4 bases, with 6 bases spanning the gap. Germline V gene sequence: CDR1 MNHNS, CDR2 SASEGT. The CDR3 nucleotides read TGTGCCAGCAGTGAAGCGCGAGTCTATGGCTACACCTTC. Its protein product is CASSEARVYGYTF.

The CDR3, as DNA: TGTGCCAGCAGCCTGGGACAGCGGAATTCACCCCTCCACTTT. It yields the protein CASSLGQRNSPLHF. The chain links TRBV6-6 to TRBJ1-6; 7 nucleotides agree with TRBD1. CDR1 MNHNY and CDR2 SVGAGI come from the germline V gene (reference sequence). The V segment lost 6 bases and the J segment 7 bases; nucleotides outside the gene matches: 6. The CDR3 consists of 14 residues.

The V call is TRBV30, the J call TRBJ2-6, with D possibly TRBD1 on 5 matching bases. The CDR3 is 13 amino acids. V was pared by 6 bases and J by 1 base, with 7 bases between. The germline gives CDR1 GTSNPN, CDR2 SVGIG (reference sequence). CDR3 loop: CACSGSGANVLTF. In nucleotides, the CDR3 is TGTGCCTGTTCAGGGTCTGGGGCCAACGTCCTGACTTTC.

V usage is TRBV7-9 and J usage is TRBJ1-6; no clear D. Germline CDR1 reads SEHNR; CDR2 reads FQNEAQ (reference sequence). The V end was cut by 2 bases, the J end by 10 bases, with 6 bases between. CDR3 length: 12 residues. This CDR3 is CASSLSGSPLHF. The CDR3 DNA is TGTGCCAGCAGCTTATCGGGATCACCCCTCCACTTT.

The chain is built from TRBV5-1 and TRBJ2-6, with 7 bases matching TRBD2. CDR1 SGHRS and CDR2 YFSETQ come from the germline V gene. The V segment lost 4 bases and the J segment 0 bases; nucleotides outside the gene matches: 16. CDR3 length: 20 amino acids. This CDR3 is CASSPWGGSNPLSGANVLTF. Here the CDR3 DNA reads TGCGCCAGCAGCCCATGGGGGGGATCCAACCCTCTCTCTGGGGCCAACGTCCTGACTTTC.

The rearrangement uses TRBV6-5 and TRBJ1-2, with D perhaps matching TRBD1 (6 bases). CDR3 length equals 14 residues. Per the germline V gene, CDR1 is MNHEY and CDR2 is SVGAGI. V gave up 7 bases and J gave up 7 bases, with 19 bases separating them. CDR3 sequence reads: CASIPTWGRGGYTF. The CDR3, as DNA: TGTGCCAGCATCCCCACGTGGGGGCGAGGTGGCTACACCTTC.

This clone appeared once. The chain has TRBV9 and TRBJ2-5; 9 nucleotides line up with TRBD1. CDR3 length: 16 amino acids. CDR1 and CDR2 from the germline V gene are SGDLS and YYNGEE. After removal of 4 bases from V and 2 bases from J, the junction contained 9 bases not matched to a gene. CDR3 amino acids: CASSPQGQGLQETQYF. In DNA form, the CDR3 reads TGTGCCAGCAGCCCCCAGGGACAGGGACTTCAAGAGACCCAGTACTTC. The full variable domain, rest sourced from reference TRBV9 and TRBJ2-5, is DSGVTQTPKHLITATGQRVTLRCSPRSGDLSVYWYQQSLDQGLQFLIQYYNGEERAKGNILERFSAQQFPDLHSELNLSSLELGDSALYFCASSPQGQGLQETQYFGPGTRLLVL.

This chain joins TRBV5-4 and TRBJ2-5, with D perhaps matching TRBD2 (5 bases). The CDR3 extends over 12 amino acids. CDR1 and CDR2 from the germline V gene are SGHNT and YYREEE (reference sequence). Deletions cut 4 bases from V and 4 bases from J, with 8 bases between. CDR3 region: CASSPDSETQYF. CDR3 nucleotides: TGTGCCAGCAGCCCGGACTCAGAGACCCAGTACTTC.

The chain couples TRBV7-9 to TRBJ2-1; 12 bases match TRBD2. Trimming removed 5 bases from V and 10 bases from J; junction bases left unmatched: 3. The CDR3 has 13 residues. Germline CDR1 is SEHNR and CDR2 is FQNEAQ (reference sequence). CDR3 in DNA: TGTGCCAGCAGCCCGACTAGCGGGGGCGAGCAGTTCTTC. Its protein product is CASSPTSGGEQFF.

The rearrangement joins TRBV9 to TRBJ1-6; perhaps TRBD1 as D (6 bases). This CDR3 is built from 14 residues. CDR1 and CDR2 from the germline V gene are SGDLS and YYNGEE. The V end lost 2 bases, the J end lost 8 bases, and 11 bases lay between the germline ends. The CDR3 coding sequence is TGTGCCAGCAGCGTCGGACAGAGCGATTCACCCCTCCACTTT. This codes for CASSVGQSDSPLHF.

This clone was observed once. The chain uses TRBV5-1 and TRBJ1-2, with 10 positions matching TRBD1. From germline, CDR1 is SGHRS and CDR2 YFSETQ. Unmatched junction bases numbered 7, after V lost 2 bases and J lost 6 bases. The CDR3 consists of 15 residues. The CDR3 here is CASSFRDRGADGYTF. The CDR3 DNA reads as TGCGCCAGCAGCTTCCGGGACAGGGGTGCGGATGGCTACACCTTC. The variable domain in full, completed from reference TRBV5-1 and TRBJ1-2, reads KAGVTQTPRYLIKTRGQQVTLSCSPISGHRSVSWYQQTPGQGLQFLFEYFSETQRNKGNFPGRFSGRQFSNSRSEMNVSTLELGDSALYLCASSFRDRGADGYTFGSGTRLTVV.

The chain has TRBV28 and TRBJ2-7; 8 nucleotides align to TRBD1. Trimming at V came to 2 bases and at J to 3 bases, leaving 6 bases not matched to a gene. Per the germline V gene, CDR1 is MDHEN and CDR2 is SYDVKM. CDR3 length: 15 residues. CDR3 nucleotides: TGTGCCAGCAGTTTAATTGGGACAGGAGTCTACGAGCAGTACTTC. Translating it yields CASSLIGTGVYEQYF. Full variable domain (missing parts from reference TRBV28 and TRBJ2-7): DVKVTQSSRYLVKRTGEKVFLECVQDMDHENMFWYRQDPGLGLRLIYFSYDVKMKEKGDIPEGYSVSREKKERFSLILESASTNQTSMYLCASSLIGTGVYEQYFGPGTRLTVT.

This sequence joins TRBV6-6 and TRBJ1-4, with 7 positions matching TRBD1. Germline V gene data show CDR1 as MNHNY and CDR2 as SVGAGI (reference sequence). CDR3 length: 17 amino acids. J lost 5 bases, V lost 5 bases, and 14 bases had no gene match. The CDR3 sequence is CASSPPGQPSINEKLFF. The CDR3 nucleotides are TGTGCCAGCAGTCCCCCGGGACAGCCGAGTATCAATGAAAAACTGTTTTTT.